The rows below give T cell receptor beta chains drawn from one sample of a study of blood T cell repertoires in COVID-19. The protocol was immunoSEQ multiplex PCR, while the TCRdb copy is restricted to in-frame clones and leaves out a portion. The sample has about 120,000 clones; 85% to 90% are singletons. The sequencing sample was made of peripheral blood. The receptors originated from a woman in her seventies with acute or convalescent COVID-19. Each CDR3 is given with its conserved first and last residue. The order of the fields is clone size, V gene, J gene, D gene, CDR3 protein, CDR3 DNA. D genes are given only for firm matches. Clone size is not always given. Where it is, it says once, few, many or a class for expanded clones.

>NA|TRBV5-1|TRBJ1-1|NA
CASSLGGVITEAFF
TGCGCCAGCAGCTTGGGCGGGGTGATCACTGAAGCTTTCTTT
>NA|TRBV12-3/TRBV12-4|TRBJ2-7|NA
CASSNTGKQYF
TGTGCCAGCAGTAACACAGGGAAGCAGTACTTC
>NA|TRBV24-1|TRBJ1-4|NA
CATSHAGLGEKLFF
TGTGCCACCTCCCACGCCGGACTTGGGGAAAAACTGTTTTTT
>once|TRBV7-9|TRBJ1-6|NA
CASSHPNSPLHF
TGTGCCAGCAGCCATCCTAATTCACCCCTCCACTTT
>NA|TRBV24-1|TRBJ1-1|TRBD1
CATSEGQGAVTEAFF
TGTGCCACCAGTGAAGGACAGGGGGCAGTCACTGAAGCTTTCTTT
>NA|TRBV9|TRBJ2-3|TRBD1
CASSAWDRGRDTQYF
TGTGCCAGCAGCGCGTGGGACAGGGGGAGAGATACGCAGTATTTT
>NA|TRBV27|TRBJ2-3|NA
CASSYRGFTDTQYF
TGTGCCAGCAGTTATCGGGGATTCACAGATACGCAGTATTTT
>NA|TRBV4-1|TRBJ1-1|TRBD1
CASSRGAPGQGWSTEAFF
TGCGCCAGCAGCCGAGGCGCTCCGGGACAGGGGTGGAGCACTGAAGCTTTCTTT
>NA|TRBV5-1|TRBJ2-6|TRBD1
CASNWEQGVAGVLTF
TGCGCCAGCAACTGGGAGCAGGGGGTGGCTGGGGTCCTGACTTTC
>NA|TRBV3-1/TRBV3-2|TRBJ1-5|NA
CASSARAPPGLQPQHF
TGTGCCAGCAGCGCGCGGGCCCCCCCGGGCCTACAGCCCCAGCATTTT
>NA|TRBV28|TRBJ1-2|NA
CASSPDRYGYTF
TGTGCCAGCAGCCCCGACAGATATGGCTACACCTTC
>NA|TRBV19|TRBJ2-1|NA
CASSISPSYNEQFF
TGTGCCAGTAGTATATCTCCCAGTTACAATGAGCAGTTCTTC
>NA|TRBV20-1|TRBJ2-7|TRBD1
CSASGKWGQGRYEQYF
TGCAGTGCTAGTGGGAAGTGGGGACAGGGGCGCTACGAGCAGTACTTC
>NA|TRBV29-1|TRBJ1-2|NA
CSVGGIYGYTF
TGCAGCGTCGGGGGGATCTATGGCTACACCTTC
>NA|TRBV2|TRBJ2-5|TRBD2
CAGTSEPSQETQYF
TGTGCCGGTACTAGCGAGCCGAGCCAAGAGACCCAGTACTTC
>many|TRBV11-2|TRBJ2-2|TRBD1
CASSLDRDSTSTGELFF
TGTGCCAGCAGCTTAGATCGGGACAGTACCAGCACCGGGGAGCTGTTTTTT